These 15 T cell receptor beta chains originate from one sample sequenced in a study of monozygotic twins with inflammatory bowel disease. TCRdb derives one entry per CDR3 protein from the 5' RACE reads, leaving out DNA. Its listing shows approximately 420,000 distinct CDR3 sequences. Sequenced sample: blood. The receptors here all came from a human donor with ulcerative colitis or Crohn's disease, or a healthy co-twin of an affected twin (not recorded which).

The chain uses TRBV10-3 and TRBJ1-2. This CDR3 has 14 amino acids. From germline, CDR1 is ENHRY and CDR2 SYGVKD. CDR3 sequence: CAISDGGANYGYTF.

The rearrangement links TRBV2 to TRBJ1-2; no DNA is available, so the TRBD1 call from TCRdb remains unchecked. Looked up from germline, CDR1 is SNHLY and CDR2 is FYNNEI. The CDR3 is 16 amino acids. The CDR3 reads CASSGKRQGFNYGYTF.

This chain connects TRBV7-9 to TRBJ2-7; TCRdb selects TRBD1, and the lack of DNA leaves this call unchecked. This CDR3 has 14 residues. Germline V gene lookup returns CDR1 SEHNR and CDR2 FQNEAQ (reference sequence). CDR3 sequence: CASTPLGVSYEQYF.

The chain couples TRBV12-3 or TRBV12-4 to TRBJ2-6; the TRBD1 assignment by TCRdb is unverifiable without DNA. This CDR3 is built from 13 residues. Here the CDR3 reads CSTGVAGANVLTF.

This chain joins TRBV20-1 and TRBJ1-4; TCRdb gives TRBD1 as the D gene, but with no DNA this cannot be confirmed. Looked up from germline, CDR1 is DFQATT and CDR2 is SNEGSKA (reference sequence). The CDR3 loop spans 15 amino acids. CDR3 amino acids: CSARDLAGTNEKLFF.

The V gene is TRBV9, the J gene TRBJ1-1; TCRdb gives TRBD1 as the D gene, but with no DNA this cannot be confirmed. This CDR3 has 15 amino acids. Germline CDR1 reads SGDLS; CDR2 reads YYNGEE. The CDR3 spells CASSVTGGWDTEAFF.

The chain carries TRBV9 and TRBJ2-2; absent DNA, TCRdb's TRBD2 call cannot be checked. Germline V gene sequence: CDR1 SGDLS, CDR2 YYNGEE. The CDR3 runs 15 residues. The CDR3 region is CASSVASSGTGELFF.

The chain combines TRBV28 with TRBJ1-1. Germline loops: CDR1 MDHEN, CDR2 SYDVKM. The CDR3 is 12 amino acids. The CDR3 here is CASSFWTRQAFF.

The chain combines TRBV29-1 with TRBJ2-5; the D gene TCRdb calls, TRBD2, cannot be checked with no DNA. The CDR3 is 15 amino acids. Per germline, CDR1 SQVTM and CDR2 ANQGSEA. The CDR3 reads CSVVGTSGAKETQYF.

The gene calls are TRBV11-2 and TRBJ1-6; the D gene TCRdb calls, TRBD1, cannot be checked with no DNA. Looked up from germline, CDR1 is SGHAT and CDR2 is FQNNGV. CDR3 length: 18 amino acids. The CDR3 spells CASSLGDRTGSYNSPLHF. The whole variable domain, remainder taken from reference TRBV11-2 and TRBJ1-6, is EAGVAQSPRYKIIEKRQSVAFWCNPISGHATLYWYQQILGQGPKLLIQFQNNGVVDDSQLPKDRFSAERLKGVDSTLKIQPAKLEDSAVYLCASSLGDRTGSYNSPLHFGNGTRLTVT.

The rearrangement uses TRBV7-2 and TRBJ1-2; the D call of TRBD1 rests on TCRdb alone, since no DNA is present to check it. Germline assignment: CDR1 SGHTA and CDR2 FQGNSA. The CDR3 sequence is 16 residues long. CDR3 amino acids: CASSAGDVPTLNGYTF.

The CDR3: CASSLFIAGNNEQFF. This chain connects TRBV7-6 to TRBJ2-1; the TCRdb D gene call, TRBD2, has no DNA to confirm it. The germline CDR1 and CDR2 sequences are SGHVS and FNYEAQ. The CDR3 has 15 residues.

This chain uses TRBV24-1 with TRBJ2-3. CDR1 is KGHDR, CDR2 SFDVKD, per germline. The CDR3 covers 14 residues. The CDR3 protein is CATSDFVSTDTQYF.

The rearrangement uses TRBV7-2 and TRBJ2-5; there is no DNA to check the TCRdb D call of TRBD1. Looked up from germline, CDR1 is SGHTA and CDR2 is FQGNSA. The CDR3 is made up of 14 amino acids. The CDR3 reads CASSLRPGGETQYF.

This chain's CDR3 is CASSQRSTDTQYF. This chain uses TRBV4-3 with TRBJ2-3. The CDR3 loop spans 13 amino acids. Germline V CDR1 and CDR2: LGHNA, YSLEER.